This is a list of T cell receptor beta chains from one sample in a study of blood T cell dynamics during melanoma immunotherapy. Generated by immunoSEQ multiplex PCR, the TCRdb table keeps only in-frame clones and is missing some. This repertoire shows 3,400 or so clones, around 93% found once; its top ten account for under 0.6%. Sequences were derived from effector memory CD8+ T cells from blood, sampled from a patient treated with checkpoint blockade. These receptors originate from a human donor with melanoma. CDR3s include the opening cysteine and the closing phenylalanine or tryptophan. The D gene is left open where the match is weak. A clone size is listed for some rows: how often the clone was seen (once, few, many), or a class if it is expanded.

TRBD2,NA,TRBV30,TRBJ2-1,CAWTPLAVRYEQFF,TGTGCCTGGACCCCACTAGCGGTGAGGTATGAGCAGTTCTTC
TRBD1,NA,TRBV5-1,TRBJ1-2,CASSLVSDRGNYGYTF,TGCGCCAGCAGCTTGGTTTCAGACAGGGGGAATTATGGCTACACCTTC
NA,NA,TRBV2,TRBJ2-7,CASSEAPGRRTTTYEQYF,TGTGCCAGCAGTGAAGCGCCGGGACGCCGGACAACCACCTACGAGCAGTACTTC
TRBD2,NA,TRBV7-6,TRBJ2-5,CASSLGLSGRGVRETQYF,TGTGCCAGCAGCTTAGGGCTTAGCGGGAGAGGAGTGCGAGAGACCCAGTACTTC
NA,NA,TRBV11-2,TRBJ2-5,CASSLDSKETQYF,TGTGCCAGCAGCTTAGACTCGAAAGAGACCCAGTACTTC
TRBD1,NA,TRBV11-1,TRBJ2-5,CASSSTGTGGQETQYF,TGTGCCAGCAGCTCGACCGGGACAGGGGGCCAAGAGACCCAGTACTTC
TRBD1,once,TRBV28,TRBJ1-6,CASRRQGFSNSPLHF,TGTGCCAGCAGGAGACAGGGTTTTTCTAATTCACCCCTCCACTTT
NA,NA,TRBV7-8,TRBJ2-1,CASSQGRPKDNEQFF,TGTGCCAGCAGCCAGGGGCGCCCCAAAGACAATGAGCAGTTCTTC
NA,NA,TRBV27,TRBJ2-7,CASSPRAGQGHEQYF,TGTGCCAGCAGTCCACGGGCCGGTCAGGGCCACGAGCAGTACTTC
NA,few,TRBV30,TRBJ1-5,CAWTGTENMSQHF,TGTGCCTGGACCGGGACTGAGAATATGTCCCAGCATTTT
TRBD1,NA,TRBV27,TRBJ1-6,CASSLGTASHNSPLHF,TGTGCCAGCAGTTTAGGGACAGCCTCTCATAATTCACCCCTCCACTTT
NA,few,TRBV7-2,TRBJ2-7,CASSLRATYEQYF,TGTGCCAGCAGCTTAAGGGCAACCTACGAGCAGTACTTC
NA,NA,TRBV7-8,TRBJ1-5,CASSSPNSGNQPQHF,TGTGCCAGCAGCTCACCGAACAGCGGGAATCAGCCCCAGCATTTT
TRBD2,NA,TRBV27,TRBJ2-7,CASGTSVYEQYF,TGTGCCTCCGGGACTAGCGTATACGAGCAGTACTTC
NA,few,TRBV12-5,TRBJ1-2,CASGFGREDGYTF,TGTGCTAGTGGTTTTGGCAGGGAGGACGGCTACACCTTC